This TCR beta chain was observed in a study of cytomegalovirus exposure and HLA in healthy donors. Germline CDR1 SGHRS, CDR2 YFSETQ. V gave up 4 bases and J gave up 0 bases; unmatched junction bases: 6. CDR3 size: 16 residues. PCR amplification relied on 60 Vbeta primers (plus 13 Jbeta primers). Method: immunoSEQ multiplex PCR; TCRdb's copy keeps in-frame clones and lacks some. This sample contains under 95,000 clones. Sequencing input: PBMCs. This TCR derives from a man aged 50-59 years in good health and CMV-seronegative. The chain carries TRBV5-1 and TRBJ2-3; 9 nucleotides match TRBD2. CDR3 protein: CASSPGTSRSTDTQYF. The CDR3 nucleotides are TGCGCCAGCAGCCCCGGGACTAGCCGAAGCACAGATACGCAGTATTTT.